This T cell receptor beta chain was sequenced during a study of shared clonotypes between healthy human individuals. Study observations and caveats: Investigators expected sequencing depth to affect clonotype sharing among donors.

Researchers partitioned CD4+ cells into CD45RA+ naive and CD45RA-negative memory subsets. The repertoire was sequenced with immunoSEQ multiplex PCR; TCRdb's copy has only in-frame clones and lacks some. Seen here are 2 million to 2.5 million clones, 90% to 97% observed once, and the top ten hold 0.13%. This CDR3 has 16 amino acids. Trimming left V 0 bases short and J 0 bases short, with 9 bases between. The germline gives CDR1 LNHNV, CDR2 YYDKDF (reference sequence). A remark on this clone: Antigen specificity is unknown.

The sequenced sample consisted of naive CD4+ T cells sorted from blood. Sample subset: CD45RA+ positively selected. This chain links TRBV15 with TRBJ1-5; no reliable D call. This clonotype originated in a man aged 18-30 years in good health. As DNA, the CDR3 is TGTGCCACCAGCAGAGATCGGGCAGGTAGCAATCAGCCCCAGCATTTT. Amino acid sequence: CATSRDRAGSNQPQHF.